One T cell receptor beta chain is described in this entry. Its antigen is undetermined. The data derive from a study of cytomegalovirus exposure and HLA in healthy donors. General observations from the study: Available immune exposure information was restricted to CMV serostatus only. According to reports, the classifier identified cytomegalovirus status with high specificity and sensitivity. A likely sequencing artifact accounted for one observed cluster of highly shared sequence variants. Later analysis placed DRB1 highest and HLA-C lowest in TCR association rates, which differed by HLA locus.

The ends were cut back, 3 bases at V and 0 bases at J, with 8 bases in the middle. CDR1 LNHDA and CDR2 SQIVND come from the germline V gene (reference sequence). CDR3 length: 15 amino acids. The PCR made use of 60 Vbeta and 13 Jbeta primers. Some clones are missing from TCRdb's copy, which holds only in-frame ones; the method was immunoSEQ multiplex PCR. The sample holds about 160,000 clones, around three quarters seen once. The J gene is TRBJ2-2, the V gene TRBV19; D uncertain. The clonotype comes from a man aged 35 to 55 in good health and CMV-seronegative. The sequenced material came from PBMCs. The DNA of the CDR3 is TGTGCCAGTAGTATGGAGCCCCCGAACACCGGGGAGCTGTTTTTT. Amino acid sequence: CASSMEPPNTGELFF.